This T cell receptor (beta chain) was obtained from a study of blood T cell repertoires in COVID-19. V was shortened by 4 bases and J by 3 bases, with 12 bases between the two germline ends. The CDR3 sequence is 14 residues long. CDR1 and CDR2 (germline): SEHNR, FQNEAQ (reference sequence). Some clones are missing from TCRdb's copy, which holds only in-frame ones; the method was immunoSEQ multiplex PCR. Among 150,000 to 200,000 clones listed, 80% were seen once. Sequenced material: PBMCs or T cells enriched from blood (not recorded which). This chain connects TRBV7-9 to TRBJ1-2; D may be TRBD1 (5 bases). The TCR was taken from a woman aged 55-70 years who had recovered from COVID-19. The CDR3 spells CASSWFEGDYGYTF. The CDR3 DNA reads TGTGCCAGCAGCTGGTTTGAAGGGGACTATGGCTACACCTTC.